These T cell receptor beta chains were read from a single sample in a study of cytomegalovirus exposure and HLA in healthy donors. Profiled with immunoSEQ multiplex PCR; TCRdb holds only in-frame clones, not every one. The sample includes about 360,000 clones, 75% to 90% seen only once; the top ten take approximately 0.86%. Source material: PBMCs. The receptors originated from a woman aged 18-29 years in good health and CMV-seronegative. The CDR3 runs from the conserved cysteine through the conserved F or W. A D gene is named only where the DNA matches it firmly. Only part of the rows carry a size: once, few, many, or a class if the clone is expanded.

>TRBJ2-1|NA|TRBD2|TRBV7-6|17
TGTGCCAGCAGCGCACCCTTGGGACTAGCGGGGGATAATGAGCAGTTCTTC
CASSAPLGLAGDNEQFF
>TRBJ1-2|NA|NA|TRBV2|14
TGTGCCAGCAGTGAAGTTGGCAGGGGCCGGGGCTACACCTTC
CASSEVGRGRGYTF
>TRBJ1-3|NA|TRBD1|TRBV2|14
TGTGCCACACAGGGGGCCCACTCTGGAAACACCATATATTTT
CATQGAHSGNTIYF
>TRBJ2-7|NA|TRBD1|TRBV4-1|14
TGCGCCAGCAGCCAGGGGACAGGGAACGGCGAGCAGTACTTC
CASSQGTGNGEQYF
>TRBJ2-1|once|NA|TRBV14|13
TGTGCCAGCAGCCAAAGTGTCAGGGGTGAGCAGTTCTTC
CASSQSVRGEQFF
>TRBJ2-5|NA|NA|TRBV7-9|14
TGTGCCAGCAGCTCGCCGGGACTCCGTGAGACCCAGTACTTC
CASSSPGLRETQYF
>TRBJ2-7|NA|TRBD1|TRBV28|19
TGTGCCAGCAGTATACCGGGACAGGGGGGGTTGAGGGTACGAAAAGAGCAGTACTTC
CASSIPGQGGLRVRKEQYF
>TRBJ2-5|NA|TRBD1|TRBV5-1|15
TGCGCCAGCAGCTTGGGACCAGGGGGCGCAGAGACCCAGTACTTC
CASSLGPGGAETQYF
>TRBJ2-7|once|NA|TRBV21-1|15
TGTGCCAGCAGGACGACCGGGACAGGGGTTTACGAGCAGTACTTC
CASRTTGTGVYEQYF
>TRBJ2-1|NA|TRBD2|TRBV9|15
TGTGCCAGCAGCCGGACTAGCGGTAACAACAATGAGCAGTTCTTC
CASSRTSGNNNEQFF
>TRBJ1-5|once|NA|TRBV27|14
TGTGCCAGCAGTGGCCGTCATAGCAATCAGCCCCAGCATTTT
CASSGRHSNQPQHF
>TRBJ2-7|NA|TRBD2|TRBV27|14
TGTGCCAGCAGTACTAGCGGGAGGGCCAAGGAGCAGTACTTC
CASSTSGRAKEQYF
>TRBJ2-1|once|NA|TRBV6-1|16
TGTGCCAGCAATGAGGTGAAGCGGAGATCCTACAATGAGCAGTTCTTC
CASNEVKRRSYNEQFF
>TRBJ1-2|NA|NA|TRBV7-2|14
TGTGCCAGCAGCCAGGAGGGAGCTAACTATGGCTACACCTTC
CASSQEGANYGYTF
>TRBJ2-3|NA|NA|TRBV6-6|15
TGTGCCAGCAGCCTCGGGACTCCCGGTTCGGATACGCAGTATTTT
CASSLGTPGSDTQYF
>TRBJ2-2|once|TRBD1|TRBV30|15
TGTGCCTGGAGTGTCTGGGACAGATACACAGGGGAGCTGTTTTTT
CAWSVWDRYTGELFF
>TRBJ2-7|few|NA|TRBV5-4|15
TGTGCCAGCAGCTTGGGGGCCCCGAGGGACTACGAGCAGTACTTC
CASSLGAPRDYEQYF
>TRBJ2-7|NA|NA|TRBV27|16
TGTGCCAGCAGTTTAAAGGGGGTGGGACCGTCCTACGAGCAGTACTTC
CASSLKGVGPSYEQYF
>TRBJ2-7|few|TRBD1|TRBV30|14
TGTGCCTGGGCAGGGGACAGGGAGGTTGACGAGCAGTACTTC
CAWAGDREVDEQYF
>TRBJ1-2|NA|NA|TRBV5-4|14
TGTGCCAGCCGGGAGGGTAATTCCCTCTATGGCTACACCTTC
CASREGNSLYGYTF
>TRBJ2-3|NA|TRBD2|TRBV30|15
TGTGCCTGGAGTGTACAGTCGGGAGGGCCAGATACGCAGTATTTT
CAWSVQSGGPDTQYF
>TRBJ2-7|NA|NA|TRBV27|16
TGTGCCAGCAGGCGAGGACAGCAATCAAGCTCCTACGAGCAGTACTTC
CASRRGQQSSSYEQYF
>TRBJ2-1|NA|TRBD2|TRBV27|15
TGTGCCAGCAATTATGCGGGAGGTTCTAACAATGAGCAGTTCTTC
CASNYAGGSNNEQFF
>TRBJ2-7|NA|NA|TRBV27|15
TGTGCCAGCAGTTTACAGCAGGGGTCCTCCTACGAGCAGTACTTC
CASSLQQGSSYEQYF
>TRBJ2-1|once|NA|TRBV7-9|15
TGTGCCAGCAGCTTAAGTATTAGCTCCTACAATGAGCAGTTCTTC
CASSLSISSYNEQFF
>TRBJ2-7|NA|TRBD2|TRBV29-1|17
TGCAGCGTTGAAGATCGGGGTGGGACTAGCGGGATTAACGAGCAGTACTTC
CSVEDRGGTSGINEQYF
>TRBJ1-5|NA|TRBD1|TRBV2|15
TGTGCCAGCAGTCCGGGACAGGGAGGGAATCAGCCCCAGCATTTT
CASSPGQGGNQPQHF
>TRBJ1-2|few|NA|TRBV6-1|12
TGTGCCAGCACCGCAGGGATCGGCGGCTACACCTTC
CASTAGIGGYTF
>TRBJ2-5|once|TRBD1|TRBV7-9|16
TGTGCCAGCGTGGGGACCTTAGACAGGGGGAGTGAGACCCAGTACTTC
CASVGTLDRGSETQYF
>TRBJ2-7|once|TRBD2|TRBV5-6|12
TGTGCCAGCGGGAGGGAGTCCTACGAGCAGTACTTC
CASGRESYEQYF
>TRBJ2-5|many|NA|TRBV11-1|12
TGTGCCAGCAGCGTGGCGGGAGAGACCCAGTACTTC
CASSVAGETQYF
>TRBJ1-6|NA|NA|TRBV27|15
TGTGCCAGCAGTCCCGGGACACGAGGAAATTCACCCCTCCACTTT
CASSPGTRGNSPLHF
>TRBJ2-7|once|TRBD1|TRBV28|14
TGTGCCAGCAGTTCCCCACAGGGGACCCACGAGCAGTACTTC
CASSSPQGTHEQYF
>TRBJ2-1|NA|TRBD2|TRBV9|15
TGTGCCAGCAGCGTAGGGACTAGCTCCTACAATGAGCAGTTCTTC
CASSVGTSSYNEQFF
>TRBJ1-1|NA|NA|TRBV7-8|12
TGTGCCAGCAGCAGTAACAGGGCCGAAGCTTTCTTT
CASSSNRAEAFF
>TRBJ1-2|NA|NA|TRBV19|15
TGTGCCAGTAGGACGAGGACAGATAGTAACTATGGCTACACCTTC
CASRTRTDSNYGYTF
>TRBJ2-7|NA|NA|TRBV10-3|13
TGTGCCATCAGTGAGGGACAGTACTACGAGCAGTACTTC
CAISEGQYYEQYF
>TRBJ1-1|NA|NA|TRBV6-5|14
TGTGCCAGCAGCTTCAGGCCGTTGAACACTGAAGCTTTCTTT
CASSFRPLNTEAFF
>TRBJ1-5|once|NA|TRBV18|16
TGTGCCAGCTCACCAAACCGCGGGGGGCTGCGGCAGCCCCAGCATTTT
CASSPNRGGLRQPQHF
>TRBJ1-5|NA|TRBD1|TRBV19|15
TGTGCCAGTAGGGGGACAGGGAGTAATCGACAGCCCCAGCATTTT
CASRGTGSNRQPQHF
>TRBJ2-7|NA|NA|TRBV9|14
TGTGCCAGCAGCGTAGTCGAGGGCCCCTACGAGCAGTACTTC
CASSVVEGPYEQYF
>TRBJ2-2|NA|NA|TRBV28|12
TGTGCCAGCATTGCAGGGCCCGGGGAGCTGTTTTTT
CASIAGPGELFF
>TRBJ1-5|NA|NA|TRBV27|15
TGTGCCAGCAGTTTATTCTACGGTAGCAATCAGCCCCAGCATTTT
CASSLFYGSNQPQHF
>TRBJ2-7|few|TRBD2|TRBV19|13
TGTGCCAGTAGTCTAGCGGAGGGGTACGAGCAGTACTTC
CASSLAEGYEQYF
>TRBJ2-7|NA|NA|TRBV7-9|14
TGTGCCAGCAGCCATGACAGGGAGGTGTACGAGCAGTACTTC
CASSHDREVYEQYF
>TRBJ2-1|NA|TRBD1|TRBV12-5|16
TGTGCTAGTGGTTTGATGCTTGGGGGACAGGGCACTGAGCAGTTCTTC
CASGLMLGGQGTEQFF
>TRBJ1-5|NA|NA|TRBV7-8|15
TGTGCCAGCAGTCCCCTGCATGGGGAGGGACAGCCCCAGCATTTT
CASSPLHGEGQPQHF
>TRBJ1-1|NA|NA|TRBV4-1|18
TGCGCCAGCAGTTTAATTGGCACAGGGACCCCCATGAACACTGAAGCTTTCTTT
CASSLIGTGTPMNTEAFF
>TRBJ2-7|NA|TRBD1|TRBV6-4|13
TGTGCCAGCAGCCCAGGGGGCCCCTACGAGCAGTACTTC
CASSPGGPYEQYF
>TRBJ2-7|NA|TRBD1|TRBV4-1|15
TGCGCCAGCAGCCAAGTCCGGGACAGGACCTACGAGCAGTACTTC
CASSQVRDRTYEQYF
>TRBJ2-2|once|NA|TRBV7-2|13
TGTGCCAGCAGCTTAGTCAGCACCGGGGAGCTGTTTTTT
CASSLVSTGELFF
>TRBJ1-2|NA|NA|TRBV6-5|15
TGTGCCAGCAGTTACTCTAGGCAGGGCAACTATGGCTACACCTTC
CASSYSRQGNYGYTF
>TRBJ1-3|NA|NA|TRBV15|16
TGTGCCACCAGCAGAGCCAAGGGAGGTGTTGGAAACACCATATATTTT
CATSRAKGGVGNTIYF
>TRBJ2-7|NA|NA|TRBV29-1|12
TGCAGCGTTGAAGGGACACCCGACGAGCAGTACTTC
CSVEGTPDEQYF